This TCR beta chain derives from a study of T cell repertoires in cytomegalovirus infection. In the study overall: Based on public TCR beta signatures, there were indications of CMV infection and of a matching HLA type.

As for this clonotype: Its antigen is unidentified.

The study, taken as a whole, reports: Identification of carriers of CMV plus the relevant HLA was achieved through cumulative public TCR beta family frequency. HLA-C-restricted, CMV-specific TCR beta clonotypes were dominant ex vivo.

CDR1 is SEHNR and CDR2 is FQNEAQ in the germline V gene (reference sequence). Trimming shortened V by 8 bases and J by 1 base, and 18 bases separated the two germline ends. The CDR3 spans 16 residues. One entry per CDR3 protein results from TCRdb running MiXCR on the reads. The sample holds 450,000 to 600,000 distinct CDR3 sequences, over 9% seen once. The chain couples TRBV7-9 to TRBJ2-1, with D perhaps matching TRBD1 (8 bases). Material: PBMCs. The TCR comes from a human donor in good health (CMV status not recorded). Some clones in this sample may be carry-over from other donors' samples. The CDR3 spells CASYPGGGGSYNEQFF. The CDR3 DNA follows: TGTGCCAGCTACCCAGGGGGCGGGGGATCCTACAATGAGCAGTTCTTC.